This paragraph covers one T cell receptor (beta chain) sequence. These data belong to a study of shared T cell receptors in the human thymus. This CDR3 is 15 amino acids long. CDR1 is MNHNS and CDR2 is SASEGT in the germline V gene. V was trimmed by 6 bases and J by 8 bases, leaving 22 bases between them. Some clones are missing from TCRdb's copy, which holds only in-frame ones; the method was immunoSEQ multiplex PCR. The sample lists more than 550,000 clones, 80% to 90% occurring once. This sample was also put to use in a study of human thymus T cells. Per that paper: In corrective heart surgery, resections were taken, and these provided the thymus tissue.

The sample taken for sequencing was thymocytes. The genes are TRBV6-1 and TRBJ1-2, with a tentative D call TRBD1 (6 bases). This receptor was taken from a girl under three years old with a congenital heart defect. CDR3: CASRALQGPPEGYTF. The CDR3 DNA is TGTGCCAGCAGAGCTCTACAGGGCCCCCCGGAAGGCTACACCTTC.